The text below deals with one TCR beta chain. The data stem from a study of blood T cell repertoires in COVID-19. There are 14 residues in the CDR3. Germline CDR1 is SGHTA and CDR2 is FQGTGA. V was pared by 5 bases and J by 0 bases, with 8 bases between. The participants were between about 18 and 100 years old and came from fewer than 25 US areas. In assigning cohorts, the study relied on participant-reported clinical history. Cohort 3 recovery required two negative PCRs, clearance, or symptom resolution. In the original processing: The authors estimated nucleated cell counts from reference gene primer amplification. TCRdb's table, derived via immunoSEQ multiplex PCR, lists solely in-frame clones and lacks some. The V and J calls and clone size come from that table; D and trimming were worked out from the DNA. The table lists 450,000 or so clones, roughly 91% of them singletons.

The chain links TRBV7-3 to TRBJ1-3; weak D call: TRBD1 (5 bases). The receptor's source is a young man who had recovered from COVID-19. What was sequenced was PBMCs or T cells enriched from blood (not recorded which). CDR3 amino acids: CASSPDSSGNTIYF. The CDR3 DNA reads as TGTGCCAGCAGCCCCGACAGCTCTGGAAACACCATATATTTT.